This T cell receptor beta chain was sequenced during a study of human T cells and chemical hapten exposure. Trimming cost V 0 bases and J 10 bases; bases outside gene matches: 8. The germline V gene encodes CDR1 KGHSH and CDR2 LQKENI. This CDR3 has 14 amino acids. Broader study findings: Expanded TCRs clustered into significantly more large CDR3 similarity groups than controls, the analysis revealed. TCRs above 1 in 1000 frequency stayed constant with DPC sensitization.

How the authors handled the data: The median was about 100,000 TCRs per sample, ranging about 23,224 to 690,600. TCRdb reprocessed the RACE reads with MiXCR, giving one entry per CDR3 protein. TCRdb, rather than the study authors, made the V and J calls. The sample shows about 70,000 distinct CDR3 sequences, 8.5% of them seen only once. This clonotype was detected many times. What it binds is unknown. The time point denotes: patch test 2, 6 weeks after DPC sensitization. Indicated treatment: therapeutic diphenylcyclopropenone sensitization with weekly scalp DPC. Each patch test followed a blood draw. The source of this sequence is a woman between 45 and 60 years old with alopecia areata. Some clones in this sample may be carry-over from other donors' samples. Sequences were derived from whole blood, sampled in connection with sensitization to the hapten diphenylcyclopropenone (DPC). V and J are TRBV18 and TRBJ1-1; 7 bases agree with TRBD1. The CDR3 spells CASSPPEQGKLAFF. CDR3 coding DNA: TGTGCCAGCTCACCACCGGAACAGGGGAAGTTAGCTTTCTTT.